What follows are 9 T cell receptor beta chains derived from one specimen sequenced in a study of response to subunit inactivated influenza vaccine. One entry per CDR3 protein, called by TCRdb with MiXCR from the RT-PCR reads. In the table there are roughly 650,000 distinct CDR3 sequences, 15% to 17% of which are singletons. The sequenced sample was PBMCs from blood, obtained 11 to 12 days after vaccination. These receptor sequences come from a man aged 50 to 60 who received an inactivated influenza vaccine.

The table lists this clonotype with a few counts. CDR3 residues: CASSCYYNSYNEQFF. In DNA, the CDR3 is TGTGCCAGCAGCTGTTATTACAACTCCTACAATGAGCAGTTCTTC. V gene TRBV7-6 combines with J gene TRBJ2-1; D is unclear. The CDR3 is made up of 15 amino acids. Germline V lookup: CDR1 SGHVS, CDR2 FNYEAQ. The V and J ends lost 4 bases and 0 bases respectively, with 10 bases between them. Together with reference TRBV7-6 and TRBJ2-1, the CDR3 gives the full variable domain: GAGVSQSPRYKVTKRGQDVALRCDPISGHVSLYWYRQALGQGPEFLTYFNYEAQQDKSGLPNDRFSAERPEGSISTLTIQRTEQRDSAMYRCASSCYYNSYNEQFFGPGTRLTVL.

V gene TRBV4-1 combines with J gene TRBJ1-2; 10 positions match TRBD1. The V gene's germline CDR1 is MGHRA and CDR2 YSYEKL. The ends lost 1 base at V and 7 bases at J; junction bases unmatched: 9. The CDR3 length is 16 residues. CDR3 sequence reads: CASSQGDRGLPGGYTF. In nucleotides, the CDR3 is TGCGCCAGCAGCCAAGGGGACAGGGGTCTGCCTGGTGGCTACACCTTC.

This clonotype was picked up a small number of times. This rearrangement joins TRBV29-1 to TRBJ2-3, with D perhaps TRBD1 (5 bases). With 3 bases removed from V and 2 bases from J, the gap between germline ends came to 9 bases. The CDR3 is 13 amino acids. Germline assignment: CDR1 SQVTM and CDR2 ANQGSEA. For the CDR3, the DNA is TGCAGCGTTGAGCAGGGTCACACAGATACGCAGTATTTT. Protein: CSVEQGHTDTQYF.

This clonotype was observed a handful of times. J is TRBJ2-3 and V is TRBV6-1; 10 nucleotides agree with TRBD2. CDR1 and CDR2 (germline): MNHNS, SASEGT. With V trimmed by 6 bases and J by 2 bases, 5 bases remained unmatched. CDR3 length: 15 amino acids. CDR3: CASRFSGGPTDTQYF. The CDR3 DNA reads as TGTGCCAGCAGATTTAGCGGGGGGCCCACAGATACGCAGTATTTT.

A few counts support this clonotype. The chain joins TRBV3-1 to TRBJ2-1, with D tentatively TRBD1 or TRBD2 (6 bases each). Germline V gene lookup returns CDR1 LGHDT and CDR2 YNNKEL (reference sequence). Trimming stripped 3 bases from V and 9 bases from J, with 18 bases between. The CDR3 extends over 15 amino acids. The DNA of the CDR3 is TGTGCCAGCAGCCACCTAGGGGGGCGGTCGAGTGAGCAGTTCTTC. Translating gives CASSHLGGRSSEQFF.

This clonotype was detected only a few times. V gene TRBV6-1 combines with J gene TRBJ2-1, with D maybe TRBD1 (6 bases). Germline V gives CDR1 MNHNS, CDR2 SASEGT. CDR3 length equals 16 residues. The V end lost 5 bases, the J end lost 0 bases, and 14 bases lay between the germline ends. CDR3 sequence reads: CASSPGTLPSYNEQFF. The CDR3, as DNA: TGTGCCAGCAGTCCCGGGACACTCCCCTCCTACAATGAGCAGTTCTTC.

This clonotype was counted a few times. The chain joins TRBV12-3 or TRBV12-4 to TRBJ2-1; D call uncertain. V was cut by 7 bases and J by 6 bases, with 25 bases left in between. The CDR3 is 17 amino acids. CDR3 protein: CASTPPPFRQRANEQFF. In DNA, the CDR3 is TGTGCCAGCACCCCTCCCCCGTTTCGCCAAAGGGCCAATGAGCAGTTCTTC.

This sequence joins TRBV5-8 and TRBJ2-3; TRBD2 agrees at 12 bases. The CDR3 has 17 amino acids. Looked up from germline, CDR1 is SGHTS and CDR2 is YDEGEE. Unmatched junction bases numbered 9, after V lost 3 bases and J lost 4 bases. For the CDR3, the DNA is TGTGCCAGCAGCTGGAGGACTAGCGGGACCGCCCCAGATACGCAGTATTTT. It yields the protein CASSWRTSGTAPDTQYF. The full variable domain, in which reference TRBV5-8 and TRBJ2-3 provide the parts outside the CDR3, is EAGVTQSPTHLIKTRGQQATLRCSPISGHTSVYWYQQALGLGLQFLLWYDEGEERNRGNFPPRFSGRQFPNYSSELNVNALELEDSALYLCASSWRTSGTAPDTQYFGPGTRLTVL.

This clonotype was observed a handful of times. CDR3 protein: CASSQDPLQRTNSRYGYTF. CDR3 coding DNA: TGTGCCAGCAGCCAAGATCCGCTTCAACGGACGAACTCCCGCTATGGCTACACCTTC. The chain uses TRBV3-1 and TRBJ1-2, with D uncertain. V was shortened by 0 bases and J by 4 bases, with 24 bases between the two germline ends. Germline V gene sequence: CDR1 LGHDT, CDR2 YNNKEL (reference sequence). The CDR3 sequence is 19 residues long.